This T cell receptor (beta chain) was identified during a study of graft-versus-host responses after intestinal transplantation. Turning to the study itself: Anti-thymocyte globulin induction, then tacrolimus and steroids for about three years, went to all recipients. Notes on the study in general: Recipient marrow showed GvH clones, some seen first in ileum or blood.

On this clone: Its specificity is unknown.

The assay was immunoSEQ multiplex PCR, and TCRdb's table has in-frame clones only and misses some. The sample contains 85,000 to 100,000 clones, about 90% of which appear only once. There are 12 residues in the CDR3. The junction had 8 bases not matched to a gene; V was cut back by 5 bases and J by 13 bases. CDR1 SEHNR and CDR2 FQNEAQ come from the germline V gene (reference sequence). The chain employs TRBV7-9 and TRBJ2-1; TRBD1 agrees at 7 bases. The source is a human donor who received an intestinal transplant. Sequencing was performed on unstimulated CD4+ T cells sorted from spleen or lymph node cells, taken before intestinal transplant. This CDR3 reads CASSNADRDQFF. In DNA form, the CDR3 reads TGTGCCAGCAGCAATGCCGACAGGGACCAGTTCTTC.